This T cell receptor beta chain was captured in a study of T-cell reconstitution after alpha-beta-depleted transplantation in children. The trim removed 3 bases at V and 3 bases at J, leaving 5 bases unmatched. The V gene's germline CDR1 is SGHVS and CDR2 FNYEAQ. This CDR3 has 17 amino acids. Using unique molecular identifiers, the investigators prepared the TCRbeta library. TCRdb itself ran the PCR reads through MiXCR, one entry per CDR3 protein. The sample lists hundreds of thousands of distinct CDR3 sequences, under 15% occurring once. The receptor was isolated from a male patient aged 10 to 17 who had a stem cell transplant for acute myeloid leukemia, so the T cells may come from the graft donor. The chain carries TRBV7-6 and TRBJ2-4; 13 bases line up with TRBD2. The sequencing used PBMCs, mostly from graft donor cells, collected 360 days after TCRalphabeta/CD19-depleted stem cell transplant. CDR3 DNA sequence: TGTGCCAGCAGCTTCGGACTAGCGGGAGAGGGCAAAAACATTCAGTACTTC. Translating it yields CASSFGLAGEGKNIQYF.